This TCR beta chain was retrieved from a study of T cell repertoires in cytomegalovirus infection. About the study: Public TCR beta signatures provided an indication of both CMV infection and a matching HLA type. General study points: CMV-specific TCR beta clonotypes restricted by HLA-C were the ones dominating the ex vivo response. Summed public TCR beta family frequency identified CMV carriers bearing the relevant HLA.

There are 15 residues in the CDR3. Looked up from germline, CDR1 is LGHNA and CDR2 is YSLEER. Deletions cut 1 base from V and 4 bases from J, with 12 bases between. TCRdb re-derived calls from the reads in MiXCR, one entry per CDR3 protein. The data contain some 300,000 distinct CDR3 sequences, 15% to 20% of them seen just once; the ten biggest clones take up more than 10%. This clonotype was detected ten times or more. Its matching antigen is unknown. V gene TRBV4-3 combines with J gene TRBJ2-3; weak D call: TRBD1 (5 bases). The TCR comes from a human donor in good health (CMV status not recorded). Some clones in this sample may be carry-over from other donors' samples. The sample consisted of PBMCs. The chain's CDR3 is CASSQVQGAADTQYF. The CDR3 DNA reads TGCGCCAGCAGCCAAGTCCAAGGGGCCGCAGATACGCAGTATTTT.